This is a list of T cell receptor beta chains from one sample in a study of blood T cell repertoires in COVID-19. Data came from immunoSEQ multiplex PCR; TCRdb stores just in-frame clones and leaves some out. The table includes just under 150,000 clones, 75% to 90% detected once. Sequenced: peripheral blood. The origin of the receptors is a man between 50 and 59 years old who had recovered from COVID-19. Each CDR3 is given without its conserved first and last residue. A D gene is named only where the DNA matches it firmly. Expanded clones get a size class; other rows say once, few or many, or leave the size out.

size	V	length	J	D	CDR3
NA	TRBV18	14	TRBJ2-1	TRBD2	ASSPPGLAGRNEQF
once	TRBV2	11	TRBJ1-2	NA	ASSDKETYGYT
once	TRBV5-4	13	TRBJ2-5	TRBD2	ASSPGTSEQETQY
NA	TRBV6-5	12	TRBJ1-4	NA	ASSYLSTNEKLF
NA	TRBV4-3	14	TRBJ1-4	NA	ASSQDRQASNEKLF
NA	TRBV12-1	16	TRBJ2-2	NA	ASSCTPGTGGGTGELF
NA	TRBV4-1	14	TRBJ1-2	NA	ASSQDPEARYYGYT
once	TRBV7-9	13	TRBJ2-5	NA	ASSLFEWYQETQY
NA	TRBV28	12	TRBJ2-3	NA	ASSFPRQGDTQY
NA	TRBV5-4	13	TRBJ2-2	NA	ASSLALANTGELF
NA	TRBV2	11	TRBJ1-1	NA	ASSRDSNTEAF
NA	TRBV5-4	11	TRBJ1-1	NA	ASRFGGDTEAF
NA	TRBV7-2	13	TRBJ1-5	NA	ASSLGSWSNQPQH
once	TRBV6-1	13	TRBJ2-7	NA	ASSDRPRGSYEQY
NA	TRBV5-1	11	TRBJ2-2	NA	ASNYQDTGELF
NA	TRBV5-1	16	TRBJ2-5	TRBD2	ASSGGTSGGNYQETQY
NA	TRBV2	12	TRBJ1-1	NA	ASSVSGMNTEAF
NA	TRBV6-5	13	TRBJ1-6	NA	ASSYSVQGNSPLH
NA	TRBV3-1/TRBV3-2	12	TRBJ1-2	NA	ASSVTDYNYGYT
NA	TRBV7-8	13	TRBJ2-1	TRBD2	ASTTGLLAGNEQF
NA	TRBV7-9	12	TRBJ1-1	NA	ASSLVGGNTEAF
NA	TRBV29-1	11	TRBJ1-4	TRBD1	SVETGQNEKLF
once	TRBV27	12	TRBJ2-5	NA	ASSWDSIQETQY
NA	TRBV7-2	15	TRBJ1-5	NA	ASSSQPRGASNQPQH
NA	TRBV23-1	15	TRBJ2-5	TRBD1	ASSPRWTGPPQETQY
NA	TRBV5-1	12	TRBJ2-7	TRBD1	ASSPRDRNYEQY
NA	TRBV5-1	14	TRBJ1-5	TRBD1	ASSWGTGGSNQPQH
NA	TRBV30	11	TRBJ2-5	TRBD1	AWSVRGLETQY
few	TRBV9	10	TRBJ1-3	NA	ASSGDGSTIY
few	TRBV7-9	16	TRBJ2-3	NA	ATTREFIGGPSADTQY
NA	TRBV25-1	12	TRBJ2-3	NA	ASGTPVHPDTQY
NA	TRBV5-1	13	TRBJ1-2	TRBD1	ASSFRQGEDDGYT
few	TRBV6-4	14	TRBJ2-3	TRBD2	ASSDGLAGGADTQY
NA	TRBV6-5	11	TRBJ1-1	TRBD1	ASAGQEDTEAF
NA	TRBV9	15	TRBJ2-2	TRBD1	ASSVTYRGPNTGELF
NA	TRBV6-5	13	TRBJ2-7	NA	ASSYSAGFTYEQY
NA	TRBV28	13	TRBJ1-4	NA	ASSLGGPPREKLF
few	TRBV6-6	14	TRBJ2-1	TRBD1	ASSQGQGRSYNEQF
NA	TRBV4-3	12	TRBJ2-3	NA	ASSQDRGFATQY
NA	TRBV11-3	13	TRBJ2-1	TRBD2	ASSSGLAGGNEQF
NA	TRBV6-5	12	TRBJ1-1	NA	ASSYGAGGAEAF
NA	TRBV4-2	10	TRBJ1-1	NA	ASSQDTGEAF
NA	TRBV19	14	TRBJ1-5	TRBD1	ASSAGTVSSNQPQH
NA	TRBV5-6	10	TRBJ1-2	NA	ASERANYGYT